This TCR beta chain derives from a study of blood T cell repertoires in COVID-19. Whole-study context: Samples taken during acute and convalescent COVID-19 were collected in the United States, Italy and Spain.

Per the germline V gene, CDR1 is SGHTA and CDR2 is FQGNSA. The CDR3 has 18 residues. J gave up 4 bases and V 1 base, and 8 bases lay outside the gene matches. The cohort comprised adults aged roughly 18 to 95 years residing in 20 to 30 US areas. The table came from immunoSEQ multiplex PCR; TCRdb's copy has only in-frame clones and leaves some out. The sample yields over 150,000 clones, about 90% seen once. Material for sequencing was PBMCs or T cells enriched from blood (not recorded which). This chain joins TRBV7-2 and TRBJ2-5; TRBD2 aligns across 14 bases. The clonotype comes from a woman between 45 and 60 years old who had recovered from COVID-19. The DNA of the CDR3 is TGTGCCAGCAGCTTAGTGGGGACTAGCGGGAGTGGTGGAGAGACCCAGTACTTC. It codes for CASSLVGTSGSGGETQYF.